Listed here are 17 T cell receptor beta chains from one sample, sequenced in a study of blood T cell repertoires in COVID-19. Here immunoSEQ multiplex PCR was the method, and the copy in TCRdb shows in-frame clones only, minus some. The sample includes about 35,000 clones, 87% seen only once; the top ten take 10%. Sequenced sample: peripheral blood. These receptors were taken from an elderly man with active COVID-19.

This chain uses TRBV28 with TRBJ1-4; the D gene is possibly TRBD1 (6 bases). Trimming pared 2 bases from V and 10 bases from J, leaving 11 bases between. CDR1 and CDR2 from the germline V gene are MDHEN and SYDVKM. The CDR3 runs 13 residues. This chain's CDR3 is CASSLTGRGKLFF. CDR3 DNA sequence: TGTGCCAGCAGTTTAACAGGGAGGGGAAAACTGTTTTTT.

The V call is TRBV30, the J call TRBJ2-7; 11 bases line up with TRBD1. With V trimmed by 2 bases and J by 9 bases, 9 bases remained unmatched. The CDR3 covers 14 residues. Germline V gene lookup returns CDR1 GTSNPN and CDR2 SVGIG (reference sequence). The CDR3 nucleotides are TGTGCCTGGAGTCGAACGGACAGGGGGCTCCGGCAGTACTTC. It codes for CAWSRTDRGLRQYF.

This rearrangement joins TRBV6-2 or TRBV6-3 to TRBJ2-7; 10 bases map to TRBD1. Germline values: CDR1 MNHEY, CDR2 SVGEGT. V gave up 6 bases and J gave up 4 bases; unmatched junction bases: 6. CDR3 size: 14 residues. CDR3 residues: CASSDPGQGYEQYF. In DNA, the CDR3 is TGTGCCAGCAGCGACCCGGGACAGGGGTACGAGCAGTACTTC.

CDR3 in DNA: TGCAGCGCCCTACAAGAGACCCAGTACTTC. Its protein product is CSALQETQYF. The chain couples TRBV29-1 to TRBJ2-5; no clear D gene. This CDR3 comprises 10 residues. Trimming shortened V by 7 bases and J by 2 bases, and 5 bases separated the two germline ends. Germline V gene data show CDR1 as SQVTM and CDR2 as ANQGSEA.

This CDR3 is CASTLTTSSNEQFF. CDR3 DNA sequence: TGTGCCAGCACCCTAACTACAAGCTCCAATGAGCAGTTCTTC. The chain employs TRBV5-5 and TRBJ2-1; no clear D. V was clipped by 6 bases and J by 6 bases, with 16 bases between them. Looked up from germline, CDR1 is SGHKS and CDR2 is YYEKEE (reference sequence). The CDR3 has 14 residues.

V gene TRBV21-1 combines with J gene TRBJ2-3; the DNA was not used to check the table's D call, TRBD2. TRBV21-1 is given as a pseudogene. There are 16 residues in the CDR3. As DNA, the CDR3 is TGTGCCAGCAGCCGCGGACTAGCGGGAGTGCCAGATACGCAGTATTTT. Translation: CASSRGLAGVPDTQYF.

V gene TRBV5-1 combines with J gene TRBJ2-7, with 12 bases fitting TRBD2. The CDR3 loop spans 15 amino acids. V trimming: 0 bases; J trimming: 5 bases; junction bases outside the gene matches: 3. The germline CDR1 and CDR2 sequences are SGHRS and YFSETQ. The CDR3 coding sequence is TGCGCCAGCAGCTTGGTACTAGCGGGAGGTAACGAGCAGTACTTC. It specifies CASSLVLAGGNEQYF.

V gene TRBV6-1 combines with J gene TRBJ2-5; TRBD1 might be the D (5 bases). Germline assignment: CDR1 MNHNS and CDR2 SASEGT. The CDR3 consists of 13 residues. V lost 3 bases to trimming and J lost 5 bases, with 10 bases between them. CDR3 sequence: CASSEQGSETQYF. The CDR3 region has the DNA TGTGCCAGCAGTGAGCAGGGTTCCGAGACCCAGTACTTC.

The chain combines TRBV9 with TRBJ2-3, with 7 positions matching TRBD1. The germline V gene has CDR1 SGDLS and CDR2 YYNGEE. V lost 1 base, J lost 5 bases, and 7 bases stayed unmatched. The CDR3 is 15 residues long. The CDR3 DNA reads as TGTGCCAGCAGCGTAACTACAGGGGTTAGAGATACGCAGTATTTT. It specifies CASSVTTGVRDTQYF.

The chain employs TRBV28 and TRBJ1-1, with D unresolved. In germline, CDR1 is MDHEN, CDR2 SYDVKM. This CDR3 spans 15 amino acids. The V end was cut by 3 bases, the J end by 5 bases, with 16 bases between. CDR3 in amino acids: CASSFPTDGGTEAFF. CDR3 bases: TGTGCCAGCAGTTTCCCTACGGACGGAGGGACTGAAGCTTTCTTT. Drawing the rest from reference TRBV28 and TRBJ1-1, the complete variable domain is DVKVTQSSRYLVKRTGEKVFLECVQDMDHENMFWYRQDPGLGLRLIYFSYDVKMKEKGDIPEGYSVSREKKERFSLILESASTNQTSMYLCASSFPTDGGTEAFFGQGTRLTVV.

The V call is TRBV24-1, the J call TRBJ2-3; D might be TRBD2 (6 bases). Trimming took off 7 bases at V and 3 bases at J, with 16 bases between the two ends. There are 15 residues in the CDR3. Per the germline V gene, CDR1 is KGHDR and CDR2 is SFDVKD. Written as DNA, the CDR3 is TGTGCCACCAGCCGGGGAGATGGGAGGACAGATACGCAGTATTTT. Translation gives CATSRGDGRTDTQYF.

This sequence joins TRBV9 and TRBJ2-2, with 9 bases fitting TRBD1. Trimming removed 2 bases from V and 5 bases from J; junction bases left unmatched: 7. From germline, CDR1 is SGDLS and CDR2 YYNGEE. The CDR3 runs to 16 residues. The CDR3 bases are TGTGCCAGCAGCGTCCGGGACAGGGTATCTACCGGGGAGCTGTTTTTT. Translating gives CASSVRDRVSTGELFF.

The chain links TRBV4-3 to TRBJ1-1; weak D call: TRBD1 (5 bases). Germline V lookup: CDR1 LGHNA, CDR2 YSLEER. V dropped 2 bases and J dropped 8 bases, with 18 bases sitting between them. This CDR3 is 15 amino acids long. The CDR3, as DNA: TGCGCCAGCAGCCAAAGACTGACGGGGGGTGGAGAAGCTTTCTTT. This translates into CASSQRLTGGGEAFF.

The chain couples TRBV5-4 to TRBJ2-5; unclear D gene. This CDR3 is built from 16 residues. With 4 bases removed from V and 4 bases from J, the gap between germline ends came to 20 bases. Germline V gene lookup returns CDR1 SGHNT and CDR2 YYREEE (reference sequence). CDR3 in amino acids: CASSPGSLTRGETQYF. For the CDR3, the DNA is TGTGCCAGCAGCCCTGGGTCTCTAACTCGCGGAGAGACCCAGTACTTC. The full variable domain, in which reference TRBV5-4 and TRBJ2-5 provide the parts outside the CDR3, is ETGVTQSPTHLIKTRGQQVTLRCSSQSGHNTVSWYQQALGQGPQFIFQYYREEENGRGNFPPRFSGLQFPNYSSELNVNALELDDSALYLCASSPGSLTRGETQYFGPGTRLLVL.

The CDR3 DNA is TGTGCCAGCTCACCACCGGGGAAGCGGGTCTTGTCCGAAGAGCAGTACTTC. Amino acids: CASSPPGKRVLSEEQYF. The chain uses TRBV18 and TRBJ2-7; possibly TRBD2 for D (6 bases). Germline CDR1 reads KGHSH; CDR2 reads LQKENI. V lost 0 bases and J lost 7, with 22 bases in between. The CDR3 loop spans 17 amino acids.

The chain employs TRBV7-9 and TRBJ2-2, with TRBD2 as a possible D gene (5 bases). This CDR3 is built from 13 residues. The germline V and J ends were trimmed by 2 bases and 5 bases, with 6 bases remaining between them. Looked up from germline, CDR1 is SEHNR and CDR2 is FQNEAQ (reference sequence). CDR3 sequence reads: CASSLRGTGELFF. CDR3 bases: TGTGCCAGCAGCTTAAGAGGGACCGGGGAGCTGTTTTTT.

The chain couples TRBV5-4 to TRBJ2-7; possibly TRBD2 for D (5 bases). Trimming pared 0 bases from V and 6 bases from J, leaving 13 bases between. The germline V gene encodes CDR1 SGHNT and CDR2 YYREEE (reference sequence). There are 14 residues in the CDR3. The DNA of the CDR3 is TGTGCCAGCAGCTTGGATTCCTCCGGAGGCGAGCAGTACTTC. Its protein is CASSLDSSGGEQYF.